This T cell receptor (beta chain) was profiled in a study of blood T cell repertoires in COVID-19 (dated by TCRdb to about 2020). For the wider study: Samples covering the acute and convalescent phases of COVID-19 were provided by collaborators in the United States, Italy and Spain. The repertoires were released in a freely available public database meant as a resource for research on the immune response to SARS-CoV-2. Subjects who had been exposed to COVID-19, were actively infected with it, or had recovered from it provided the deeply sampled blood TCRbeta repertoires that made up the dataset. The material from the prospective study consisted of cDNA or gDNA derived from T cells, B-cell-depleted T cells, or PBMCs. Nearly every sample came with metadata listing a de-identified subject ID, COVID-19 status, age in years and sex. Samples came from the ongoing ImmuneRACE study (first 160 participants) plus 1,254 subjects from 6 global collaborators. Where HLA class I and class II types were available, the types were taken from metadata supplied by the sample provider, not from assay-based typing.

From a lookup of the germline V gene, CDR1 and CDR2 are MDHEN and SYDVKM. Taken from cysteine to phenylalanine, the CDR3 has 13 residues. The retained sequence is limited to the CDR3, 39 bases, with the frame set at the first base. The trim is 7 bases for V and 5 bases for J, with a gap of 14 bases between the germline ends. With respect to this clone: The specificity of this receptor is unknown. There are no base qualities to consult, and no much larger clone falls within one base.

TCRbeta CDR3 regions were amplified from genomic DNA using the immunoSEQ Assay, a bias-controlled multiplex PCR. As for the authors' bioinformatics: Within the assay, amplification of reference gene primers was used to estimate how many nucleated cells each sample contained. To quantify the absolute abundance of each unique TCRbeta CDR3 rearrangement, sequence reads were collapsed and filtered. For each sample, productive Simpson clonality was calculated as the square root of Simpson's diversity index across productive rearrangements. This immuneACCESS table, as held by TCRdb, lists in-frame sequences with V and J called but not all clones. Of the missing ones, under half trace to an unresolved V gene in checked studies; the others have no known cause. V and J calls plus clone size are reproduced from that table; the DNA served to infer D and trimming. The sample records around 270,000 clones, 80% to 85% of which are singletons. Of the sample, 4.2% falls within the top ten clones.

General conclusions and limits of the study: The quantity of clinical and demographic metadata differed by source and by participant and was supplied without curation.

Whole blood was collected in K2EDTA tubes by collaborating institutions according to the institutions' own protocols. For TCRbeta analysis, collaborators shipped samples as frozen whole blood, isolated PBMCs, or DNA extracted from either of those sample types. The rearrangement joined TRBV28 to TRBJ2-5, with the D gene not clear enough to name. The sequence was collected from a man in his sixties with acute or convalescent COVID-19. The sequenced sample was peripheral blood. The encoded CDR3 is CASKVALRETQYF. The DNA reads as follows: TGTGCCAGCAAGGTAGCTCTCCGGGAGACCCAGTACTTC.